This T cell receptor beta chain was sequenced in a study of early T cells in non-severe SARS-CoV-2 infection. The V end lost 4 bases, the J end lost 4 bases, and 13 bases lay between the germline ends. Germline-derived CDR1 and CDR2 are SEHNR and FQNEAQ (reference sequence). The CDR3 sequence is 14 residues long. This clonotype came up many times. Using its own MiXCR run on the 5' RACE reads, TCRdb lists one record per CDR3 protein. The sample includes about 83,000 distinct CDR3 sequences, 8% to 13% seen only once; the top ten take over 7.5%. The source was whole blood, collected at baseline. This rearrangement joins TRBV7-9 to TRBJ2-5; possible D gene TRBD1, 6 bases. The TCR was taken from an adult who was a healthcare worker with PCR-confirmed SARS-CoV-2 infection or an uninfected control (not recorded which). The DNA of the CDR3 is TGTGCCAGCAGCTCTAGAAGGGGGATAGAGACCCAGTACTTC. Translation gives CASSSRRGIETQYF.